The entry below describes one TCR beta chain. The CDR3 contains 13 residues. V dropped 3 bases and J dropped 1 base, with 6 bases sitting between them. The entry originates in a study of blood T cell repertoires in COVID-19. Profiled with immunoSEQ multiplex PCR; TCRdb holds only in-frame clones, not every one. The sample holds roughly 110,000 clones, about 85% seen once. The source is a man aged 50 or older with acute or convalescent COVID-19. The source material was peripheral blood. The rearrangement uses TRBV12-3 or TRBV12-4 and TRBJ1-1; no clear D. DNA for the CDR3: TGTGCCAGCAGTTTCGGTCCGAACACTGAAGCTTTCTTT. Amino acids: CASSFGPNTEAFF.